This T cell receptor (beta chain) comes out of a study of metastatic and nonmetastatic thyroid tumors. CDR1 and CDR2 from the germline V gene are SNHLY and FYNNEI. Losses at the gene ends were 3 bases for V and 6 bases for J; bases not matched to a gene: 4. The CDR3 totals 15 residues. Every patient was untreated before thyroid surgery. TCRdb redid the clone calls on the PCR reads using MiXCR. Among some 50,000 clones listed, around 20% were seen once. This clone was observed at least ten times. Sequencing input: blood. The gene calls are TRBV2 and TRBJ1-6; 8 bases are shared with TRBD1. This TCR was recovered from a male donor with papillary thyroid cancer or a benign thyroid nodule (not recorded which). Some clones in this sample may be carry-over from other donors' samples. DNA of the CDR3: TGTGCCAGCAGTGATTTCGGACAGGGTAATTCACCCCTCCACTTT. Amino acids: CASSDFGQGNSPLHF.